One sample yielded the 9 T cell receptor beta chains listed below, sequenced in a study of blood T cell repertoires in COVID-19. The protocol was immunoSEQ multiplex PCR, while the TCRdb copy is restricted to in-frame clones and leaves out a portion. The table shows about 170,000 clones, with roughly 87% occurring only once. Sequenced material: PBMCs or T cells enriched from blood (not recorded which). Receptors originate from a human donor with acute COVID-19. The donor label of this sample is uncertain.

The chain joins TRBV2 to TRBJ1-4, with D perhaps TRBD1 (5 bases). CDR3 size: 12 residues. Trimming pared 8 bases from V and 8 bases from J, leaving 12 bases between. Germline V lookup: CDR1 SNHLY, CDR2 FYNNEI. The CDR3 reads CASGQGWEKLFF. The CDR3 DNA reads as TGTGCCAGCGGCCAGGGTTGGGAAAAACTGTTTTTT.

V usage is TRBV19 and J usage is TRBJ1-2; D gene uncertain. Per germline, CDR1 LNHDA and CDR2 SQIVND (reference sequence). V was clipped by 4 bases and J by 0 bases, with 6 bases between them. The CDR3 runs to 13 residues. The CDR3 DNA follows: TGTGCCAGTAGTACCATAGCTAACTATGGCTACACCTTC. Protein product: CASSTIANYGYTF.

This chain joins TRBV6-4 and TRBJ2-2, with TRBD2 as a possible D gene (5 bases). This CDR3 comprises 14 residues. CDR1 is MRHNA and CDR2 is SNTAGT in the germline V gene. The V gene lost 6 bases and the J gene lost 2 bases, with 10 bases spanning the gap. The CDR3 DNA is TGTGCCAGCAGCCCAACGGGAAACACCGGGGAGCTGTTTTTT. Residues: CASSPTGNTGELFF.

The V gene is TRBV19, the J gene TRBJ1-6; D is unclear. CDR1 LNHDA and CDR2 SQIVND come from the germline V gene (reference sequence). V lost 7 bases and J lost 9, with 10 bases in between. The CDR3 length is 12 residues. The CDR3 spells CASTDTLSPLHF. The CDR3 coding sequence is TGTGCCAGTACAGACACCCTTTCACCCCTCCACTTT.

The chain has TRBV9 and TRBJ2-2; possibly TRBD1 for D (5 bases). Germline V gives CDR1 SGDLS, CDR2 YYNGEE. Trimming removed 1 base at V and 4 bases at J, with 8 bases between. The length of the CDR3 is 14 residues. The CDR3 protein is CASSVRGRTGELFF. The CDR3 DNA reads TGTGCCAGCAGCGTAAGGGGTCGCACCGGGGAGCTGTTTTTT.

The chain combines TRBV4-2 with TRBJ1-3, with 7 bases aligning to TRBD1. The CDR3 loop spans 16 amino acids. Germline values: CDR1 LGHNA, CDR2 YNFKEQ. V gave up 2 bases and J gave up 0 bases; unmatched junction bases: 4. The CDR3 coding sequence is TGTGCCAGCAGCCAAATGGGACAGCACTCTGGAAACACCATATATTTT. Protein product: CASSQMGQHSGNTIYF.

This sequence joins TRBV2 and TRBJ2-5; 11 bases agree with TRBD2. Unmatched junction bases numbered 12, after V lost 7 bases and J lost 2 bases. CDR1 is SNHLY and CDR2 is FYNNEI in the germline V gene. CDR3 length equals 17 residues. The CDR3 loop is CASKLGISGGDQETQYF. The CDR3 nucleotides are TGTGCCAGCAAATTGGGAATTAGCGGGGGGGATCAAGAGACCCAGTACTTC.

The chain couples TRBV19 to TRBJ1-1; the D is unclear. Deletions cut 3 bases from V and 4 bases from J, with 15 bases between. The CDR3 sequence is 15 residues long. Germline V lookup: CDR1 LNHDA, CDR2 SQIVND (reference sequence). Written as DNA, the CDR3 is TGTGCCAGTAGTATGAGGACTCCATCGGGCACTGAAGCTTTCTTT. Amino acids: CASSMRTPSGTEAFF. Full variable domain (rest looked up from reference TRBV19 and TRBJ1-1): DGGITQSPKYLFRKEGQNVTLSCEQNLNHDAMYWYRQDPGQGLRLIYYSQIVNDFQKGDIAEGYSVSREKKESFPLTVTSAQKNPTAFYLCASSMRTPSGTEAFFGQGTRLTVV.

J is TRBJ2-7 and V is TRBV12-5, with D possibly TRBD2 on 5 matching bases. Germline V gene data show CDR1 as LGHNT and CDR2 as FRNRAP. CDR3 length equals 12 residues. V was trimmed by 6 bases and J by 4 bases, leaving 10 bases between them. The CDR3 DNA follows: TGTGCTAGTGGATTCGGGATTTACGAGCAGTACTTC. It translates to CASGFGIYEQYF.